This T cell receptor beta chain was recovered during a study of vaccination effects on CD4 cells after COVID-19. Study-level information: Participants completed two doses of the BNT162b2 or mRNA-1273 vaccine.

Trimming left V 3 bases short and J 7 bases short, with 19 bases between. The CDR3 is made up of 15 amino acids. Findings and caveats of the study: The authors studied few convalescent patients and collected no early post-infection timepoints.

Antigen-specific CD4+ T cells were expanded with viral peptide pools in the ViraFEST assay before sequencing. Following 10 days of culture, CD4+ T cells were isolated. Nucleocapsid antibodies were negative in the vaccine recipients, who had never had SARS-CoV-2 infection. Half the medium was replaced with IL-2 medium on days 3 and 7. There are a few counts of this clone. Its antigen is unknown. Produced via immunoSEQ multiplex PCR; TCRdb's table is partial and in-frame only. This sample has about 79,000 clones, with roughly 72% found just once. The sequence was collected from a human donor who received a COVID-19 vaccine. J is TRBJ2-7 and V is TRBV23-1, with D maybe TRBD1 (5 bases). TRBV23-1 is classed as an ORF, of uncertain function. The sample here was CD4+ T cells from PBMCs cultured with HCoV-229E spike peptides, taken before COVID-19 vaccination. The CDR3 loop is CASSHQGILLEEQYV. In DNA, the CDR3 is TGCGCCAGCAGTCACCAGGGAATCCTCCTAGAGGAGCAGTACGTC.